This TCR beta chain was recorded in a study of persistence of HIV-infected CD4 T cells. The wider study: Donors had been on suppressive ART for a median of 8 years.

Overlapping HIV-1 Gag 15-mer peptides at about 1 ug per peptide per mL were used. Responding CD4+ T cells were sorted by upregulation of both CD40 ligand and CD69. Donors had undetectable plasma HIV-1 RNA, under 50 copies/mL, for 4+ years. The immunoSEQ assay was version 4, run in survey mode. Only in-frame clones appear in the TCRdb table, and some are missing; sequencing was by immunoSEQ multiplex PCR. Here the sample spans under 40,000 clones, roughly 71% being singletons. Trimming took off 0 bases at V and 5 bases at J, with 10 bases between the two ends. Germline values: CDR1 MNHNS, CDR2 SASEGT. The CDR3 is made up of 15 amino acids. This clone has a handful of counts. Its antigen remains unidentified.

This clonotype was sampled from an adult man with HIV who was CMV-seropositive. The sequencing used CD4+ T cells sorted from PBMCs after roughly 18-hour stimulation, collected from a patient who received antiretroviral therapy. The chain employs TRBV6-1 and TRBJ1-4; no clear D gene. This CDR3 reads CASSEAWMTNEKLFF. In DNA form, the CDR3 reads TGTGCCAGCAGTGAAGCATGGATGACAAATGAAAAACTGTTTTTT.